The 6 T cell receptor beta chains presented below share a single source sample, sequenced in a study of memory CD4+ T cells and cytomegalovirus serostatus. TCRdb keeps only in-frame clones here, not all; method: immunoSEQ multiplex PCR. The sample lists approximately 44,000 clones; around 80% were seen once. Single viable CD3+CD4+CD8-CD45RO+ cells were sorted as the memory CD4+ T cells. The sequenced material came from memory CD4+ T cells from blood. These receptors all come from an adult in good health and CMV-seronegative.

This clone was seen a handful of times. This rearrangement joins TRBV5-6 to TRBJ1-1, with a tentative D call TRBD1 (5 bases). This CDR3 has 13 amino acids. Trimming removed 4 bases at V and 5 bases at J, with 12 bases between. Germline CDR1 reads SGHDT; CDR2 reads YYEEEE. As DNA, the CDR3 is TGTGCCAGCAGCCTGGGACGTGATACTGAAGCTTTCTTT. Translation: CASSLGRDTEAFF.

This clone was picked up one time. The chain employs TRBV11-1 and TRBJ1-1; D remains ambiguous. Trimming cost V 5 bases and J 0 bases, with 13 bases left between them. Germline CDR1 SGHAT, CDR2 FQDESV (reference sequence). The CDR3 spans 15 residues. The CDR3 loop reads CASSKTRTLNTEAFF. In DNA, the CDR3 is TGTGCCAGCAGCAAAACGAGGACTCTGAACACTGAAGCTTTCTTT.

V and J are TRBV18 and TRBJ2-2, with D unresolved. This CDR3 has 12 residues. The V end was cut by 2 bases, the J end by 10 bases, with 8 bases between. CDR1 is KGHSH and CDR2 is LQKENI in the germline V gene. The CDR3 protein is CASSPDHLELFF. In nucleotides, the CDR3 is TGTGCCAGCTCACCAGACCACTTGGAGCTGTTTTTT.

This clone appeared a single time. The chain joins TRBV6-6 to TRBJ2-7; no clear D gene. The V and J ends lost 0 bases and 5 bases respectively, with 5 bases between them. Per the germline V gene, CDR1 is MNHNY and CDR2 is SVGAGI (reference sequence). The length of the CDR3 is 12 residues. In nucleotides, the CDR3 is TGTGCCAGCAGTTACTCGGGCGACGAGCAGTACTTC. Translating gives CASSYSGDEQYF.

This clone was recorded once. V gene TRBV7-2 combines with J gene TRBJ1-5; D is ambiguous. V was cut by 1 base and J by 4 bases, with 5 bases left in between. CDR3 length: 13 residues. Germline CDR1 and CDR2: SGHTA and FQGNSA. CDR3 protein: CASSLGLNQPQHF. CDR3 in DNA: TGTGCCAGCAGCTTAGGGTTAAATCAGCCCCAGCATTTT.

The DNA for the CDR3 is TGTGCCAGCTCACCGAGGACAGCTCATAGCAATCAGCCCCAGCATTTT. Translation gives CASSPRTAHSNQPQHF. This chain uses TRBV18 with TRBJ1-5, with D possibly being TRBD1 (6 bases). The CDR3 has 16 residues. Germline values: CDR1 KGHSH, CDR2 LQKENI. The V end lost 3 bases, the J end lost 0 bases, and 12 bases lay between the germline ends.